These 27 T cell receptor beta chains were sequenced from one sample in a study of response to subunit inactivated influenza vaccine. TCRdb independently ran MiXCR on the RT-PCR reads; one entry per CDR3 protein. The data hold about 650,000 distinct CDR3 sequences, with about 15% observed a single time. Source: PBMCs from blood, taken about 11 days after vaccination. The source of these receptors is a man aged 50-59 years who received an inactivated influenza vaccine.

This clonotype was found a few times. The chain employs TRBV20-1 and TRBJ2-2; D is ambiguous. V gave up 3 bases and J gave up 1 base, with 9 bases separating them. The CDR3 spans 14 residues. Germline lookup yields CDR1 DFQATT and CDR2 SNEGSKA (reference sequence). For the CDR3, the DNA is TGCAGTGCTAGTCCGTGGGGGAACACCGGGGAGCTGTTTTTT. Residues: CSASPWGNTGELFF.

Concerning this clonotype: A much larger clone lies a single base off, so this may be a read error. J is TRBJ2-7 and V is TRBV5-6; TRBD2 aligns across 9 bases. The CDR3 consists of 14 residues. Unmatched junction bases numbered 5, after V lost 4 bases and J lost 3 bases. Per the germline V gene, CDR1 is SGHDT and CDR2 is YYEEEE. CDR3 region: CASSPGTSCYEQYF. The CDR3 bases are TGTGCCAGCAGCCCCGGGACTAGCTGCTACGAGCAGTACTTC.

J is TRBJ2-4 and V is TRBV28; maybe TRBD2 (6 bases). The CDR3 extends over 16 amino acids. Trimming took 5 bases from V and 0 from J, leaving 14 bases between them. CDR1 and CDR2 (germline): MDHEN, SYDVKM. CDR3 sequence (DNA): TGTGCCAGCAGTCCCCCGGGGGTGGGAGCCAAAAACATTCAGTACTTC. Translated, it gives CASSPPGVGAKNIQYF.

This chain uses TRBV7-9 with TRBJ2-5; the D is unclear. The ends were cut back, 2 bases at V and 3 bases at J, with 10 bases in the middle. The CDR3 totals 14 residues. Per the germline V gene, CDR1 is SEHNR and CDR2 is FQNEAQ (reference sequence). CDR3 in amino acids: CASSLQEIKETQYF. DNA of the CDR3: TGTGCCAGCAGCTTACAGGAGATTAAAGAGACCCAGTACTTC.

Only a few counts were recorded for this clonotype. V usage is TRBV19 and J usage is TRBJ1-3; D unresolved. The CDR3 consists of 17 residues. Germline CDR1 and CDR2: LNHDA and SQIVND (reference sequence). The germline V and J ends were trimmed by 5 bases and 0 bases, with 17 bases remaining between them. In DNA form, the CDR3 reads TGTGCCAGTAGTGAAACCACGACGCGGGCCTCTGGAAACACCATATATTTT. It is translated as CASSETTTRASGNTIYF.

The genes are TRBV6-2 or TRBV6-3 and TRBJ2-1, with 12 bases aligning to TRBD2. The CDR3 length is 15 residues. The germline CDR1 and CDR2 sequences are MNHEY and SVGEGT. Trimming cost V 2 bases and J 7 bases; bases outside gene matches: 3. CDR3 sequence reads: CASSYLAGGKNEQFF. The CDR3 DNA sequence: TGTGCCAGCAGTTACCTAGCGGGAGGGAAAAATGAGCAGTTCTTC.

The rearrangement links TRBV7-9 to TRBJ2-4; D unclear. V gave up 3 bases and J gave up 2 bases, with 11 bases separating them. CDR3 length: 15 amino acids. Germline lookup yields CDR1 SEHNR and CDR2 FQNEAQ (reference sequence). DNA for the CDR3: TGTGCCAGCAGCTTCGCCGGGCCAACCAAAAACATTCAGTACTTC. Translated: CASSFAGPTKNIQYF.

The chain couples TRBV10-3 to TRBJ2-1; the match to TRBD2 covers 8 bases. The CDR3 has 13 residues. Germline CDR1 ENHRY, CDR2 SYGVKD. Germline trimming cut 6 bases from V and 8 bases from J; bases unmatched to any gene: 6. The CDR3 DNA is TGTGCCATCAGCGGGACTAGTATCGATGAGCAGTTCTTC. This translates into CAISGTSIDEQFF.

V and J are TRBV5-1 and TRBJ2-1, with TRBD1 matching over 7 bases. The CDR3 extends over 13 amino acids. From germline, CDR1 is SGHRS and CDR2 YFSETQ. V was clipped by 4 bases and J by 7 bases; unmatched bases: 5. Written as DNA, the CDR3 is TGCGCCAGCAGCGGGACAGTGGTGAATGAGCAGTTCTTC. Protein: CASSGTVVNEQFF.

The CDR3 loop is CAWSAGRAFF. The CDR3 region has the DNA TGTGCCTGGAGTGCCGGACGGGCTTTCTTT. The chain uses TRBV30 and TRBJ1-1; D gene uncertain. Trimming removed 1 base from V and 11 bases from J, with 8 bases in between. There are 10 residues in the CDR3. Germline V gene sequence: CDR1 GTSNPN, CDR2 SVGIG (reference sequence).

This chain uses TRBV18 with TRBJ1-2; 7 bases line up with TRBD1. Germline values: CDR1 KGHSH, CDR2 LQKENI. This CDR3 has 14 amino acids. Trimming at V came to 3 bases and at J to 8 bases, leaving 9 bases not matched to a gene. The CDR3 sequence: CASSPGRQGSGYTF. CDR3 coding DNA: TGTGCCAGCTCACCTGGTCGACAGGGTTCCGGCTACACCTTC.

The J gene is TRBJ1-3, the V gene TRBV2; the D gene is possibly TRBD1 (6 bases). Germline V gene lookup returns CDR1 SNHLY and CDR2 FYNNEI. V was shortened by 5 bases and J by 0 bases, with 17 bases between the two germline ends. This CDR3 has 17 residues. The CDR3 nucleotides read TGTGCCAGCAGTCTACGACAGGCCGCCAGCTCTGGAAACACCATATATTTT. The encoded protein is CASSLRQAASSGNTIYF. Variable domain in full (rest from reference TRBV2 and TRBJ1-3): EPEVTQTPSHQVTQMGQEVILRCVPISNHLYFYWYRQILGQKVEFLVSFYNNEISEKSEIFDDQFSVERPDGSNFTLKIRSTKLEDSAMYFCASSLRQAASSGNTIYFGEGSWLTVV.

This clonotype was found a few times. V is TRBV9 and J is TRBJ2-3, with D perhaps matching TRBD2 (6 bases). The CDR3 has 12 amino acids. Deletions cut 0 bases from V and 9 bases from J, with 8 bases between. The germline CDR1 and CDR2 sequences are SGDLS and YYNGEE. The CDR3 here is CASSVAGGTQYF. The DNA for the CDR3 is TGTGCCAGCAGCGTAGCTGGGGGGACGCAGTATTTT.

This clonotype was seen more than once but under ten times. V is TRBV30 and J is TRBJ1-4, with D maybe TRBD1 (5 bases). V was shortened by 7 bases and J by 8 bases, with 20 bases between the two germline ends. Germline V gene sequence: CDR1 GTSNPN, CDR2 SVGIG (reference sequence). This CDR3 is 14 amino acids long. The CDR3 protein is CASSNGGAEEKLFF. The CDR3 coding sequence is TGTGCCTCTTCGAACGGAGGGGCGGAGGAAAAACTGTTTTTT.

This clonotype was picked up many times. V gene TRBV5-1 combines with J gene TRBJ1-1, with TRBD1 matching 7 bases. This CDR3 is built from 15 residues. Trimming at V came to 0 bases and at J to 5 bases, leaving 7 bases not matched to a gene. The germline CDR1 and CDR2 sequences are SGHRS and YFSETQ. DNA of the CDR3: TGCGCCAGCAGCTTGGAGGGGGCAGGGAGGACTGAAGCTTTCTTT. It is translated as CASSLEGAGRTEAFF.

The V gene is TRBV6-1, the J gene TRBJ2-1, with 11 nucleotides matching TRBD2. The CDR3 extends over 14 amino acids. V shed 3 bases, J shed 8 bases, and the junction held 3 bases outside the gene matches. Germline-derived CDR1 and CDR2 are MNHNS and SASEGT. CDR3 amino acids: CASSDSGRVYEQFF. As DNA, the CDR3 is TGTGCCAGCAGTGATAGCGGGAGGGTTTATGAGCAGTTCTTC.

The gene calls are TRBV29-1 and TRBJ2-3, with D perhaps matching TRBD2 (5 bases). The V gene lost 7 bases and the J gene lost 6 bases, with 17 bases spanning the gap. CDR3 length: 13 amino acids. Germline V CDR1 and CDR2: SQVTM, ANQGSEA. CDR3 sequence: CSAPSGSRDTQYF. The CDR3 DNA follows: TGCAGCGCCCCCAGTGGGAGTAGGGATACGCAGTATTTT.

This clonotype has more than one count but fewer than ten. This chain joins TRBV4-3 and TRBJ2-5, with 7 bases lining up with TRBD1. The V gene's germline CDR1 is LGHNA and CDR2 YSLEER. The CDR3 has 14 residues. Trimming cost V 3 bases and J 9 bases; bases outside gene matches: 10. This CDR3 reads CASSQRQGSRAQYF. The CDR3 region has the DNA TGCGCCAGCAGCCAGAGACAGGGAAGTCGGGCCCAGTACTTC.

There are many counts of this clonotype. V is TRBV29-1 and J is TRBJ2-5, with TRBD2 as a possible D gene (5 bases). Germline V gene lookup returns CDR1 SQVTM and CDR2 ANQGSEA. This CDR3 comprises 14 residues. Trimming left V 4 bases short and J 2 bases short, with 14 bases between. The DNA of the CDR3 is TGCAGCGTTGTACGAACAAGGACTCAAGAGACCCAGTACTTC. The encoded protein is CSVVRTRTQETQYF.

V gene TRBV28 combines with J gene TRBJ2-2; possible D gene TRBD2, 6 bases. The CDR3 contains 16 residues. The germline V gene encodes CDR1 MDHEN and CDR2 SYDVKM. The ends were cut back, 2 bases at V and 0 bases at J, with 10 bases in the middle. The CDR3 region has the DNA TGTGCCAGCAGTTTAGGTCCGGGGGCGAACACCGGGGAGCTGTTTTTT. As protein: CASSLGPGANTGELFF.

This chain uses TRBV2 with TRBJ1-5; the D gene is possibly TRBD1 (5 bases). Germline CDR1 reads SNHLY; CDR2 reads FYNNEI. V was shortened by 3 bases and J by 5 bases, with 11 bases between the two germline ends. The CDR3 length is 14 residues. The CDR3 sequence: CASSDGQGYQPQHF. The CDR3 bases are TGTGCCAGCAGTGACGGGCAGGGCTATCAGCCCCAGCATTTT.

The chain links TRBV6-5 to TRBJ2-1, with no clear D. The CDR3 runs 12 residues. V lost 0 bases and J 6 bases, leaving 3 bases between the germline ends. From germline, CDR1 is MNHEY and CDR2 SVGAGI. CDR3 amino acids: CASSYSANEQFF. The CDR3 nucleotides read TGTGCCAGCAGTTACTCAGCCAATGAGCAGTTCTTC.

This clonotype showed up just a few times. This sequence joins TRBV20-1 and TRBJ2-3, with a possible D match to TRBD2 (5 bases). V gave up 5 bases and J gave up 0 bases, with 9 bases separating them. This CDR3 contains 13 residues. Germline CDR1 and CDR2: DFQATT and SNEGSKA (reference sequence). The CDR3 DNA sequence: TGCAGTGCTTGGAAGCGGAGCACAGATACGCAGTATTTT. Residues: CSAWKRSTDTQYF.

The sample holds a few counts of this clonotype. This rearrangement joins TRBV3-1 to TRBJ1-2; 9 positions match TRBD1. Per the germline V gene, CDR1 is LGHDT and CDR2 is YNNKEL (reference sequence). CDR3 length: 15 residues. V gave up 3 bases and J gave up 4 bases; unmatched junction bases: 6. CDR3 sequence (DNA): TGTGCCAGCAGCCAGGCGGACAGGGGTCCCTATGGCTACACCTTC. Its translation is CASSQADRGPYGYTF.

This clonotype was observed many times. Here the CDR3 DNA reads TGTGCCAGCAGCTCAGTTGCGGCAGATACGCAGTATTTT. It codes for CASSSVAADTQYF. The chain is built from TRBV3-1 and TRBJ2-3; D is uncertain. Trimming pared 5 bases from V and 4 bases from J, leaving 10 bases between. Germline assignment: CDR1 LGHDT and CDR2 YNNKEL (reference sequence). This CDR3 comprises 13 residues.

This rearrangement joins TRBV6-1 to TRBJ1-4; D uncertain. Germline-derived CDR1 and CDR2 are MNHNS and SASEGT. CDR3 length: 14 residues. The V and J ends lost 6 bases and 8 bases respectively, with 16 bases between them. The CDR3 sequence is CASRKVGFGEKLFF. Written as DNA, the CDR3 is TGTGCCAGCAGGAAGGTCGGGTTTGGGGAAAAACTGTTTTTT.

This clonotype has only a few counts. The CDR3 loop is CASSLSPDGSYEQYF. Written as DNA, the CDR3 is TGTGCCAGCAGCCTTTCACCCGACGGCTCCTACGAGCAGTACTTC. The chain combines TRBV5-6 with TRBJ2-7; D is unclear. The V end lost 4 bases, the J end lost 0 bases, and 14 bases lay between the germline ends. The CDR3 totals 15 residues. Per the germline V gene, CDR1 is SGHDT and CDR2 is YYEEEE.